The 24 T cell receptor beta chains reported below all come from one sample, sequenced in a study of shared clonotypes between healthy human individuals. Profiling relied on immunoSEQ multiplex PCR, and the TCRdb table lists in-frame clones only, not all of them. The sample carries about 510,000 clones, 79% recorded once. Sample: PBMCs. The receptors shown here come from a woman aged 40 to 50 in good health. Some clones in this sample may be carry-over from other donors' samples.

The V call is TRBV4-3, the J call TRBJ2-3, with D possibly matching TRBD2 (6 bases). V dropped 0 bases and J dropped 4 bases, with 11 bases sitting between them. CDR1 is LGHNA, CDR2 YSLEER, per germline. The CDR3 has 15 residues. Here the CDR3 reads CASSQDRAGSDTQYF. The DNA for the CDR3 is TGCGCCAGCAGCCAAGATCGCGCGGGGTCAGATACGCAGTATTTT.

The chain uses TRBV5-4 and TRBJ2-3, with unresolved D. The CDR3 contains 15 residues. V lost 4 bases and J lost 0, with 12 bases in between. Germline V gives CDR1 SGHNT, CDR2 YYREEE (reference sequence). CDR3 sequence: CASSHTVLSTDTQYF. The CDR3 DNA reads TGTGCCAGCAGCCATACAGTCCTTAGCACAGATACGCAGTATTTT.

This chain uses TRBV19 with TRBJ2-7; no firm D call. Per germline, CDR1 LNHDA and CDR2 SQIVND (reference sequence). The ends were cut back, 1 base at V and 3 bases at J, with 16 bases in the middle. CDR3 length equals 16 residues. The CDR3 DNA reads TGTGCCAGTAGTATAGTCGGCCGGCGGACCTTCTACGAGCAGTACTTC. Translating gives CASSIVGRRTFYEQYF.

CDR3 loop: CASSPSRSEQYF. The CDR3, as DNA: TGTGCCAGCAGCCCCTCCCGGAGCGAGCAGTATTTT. The chain carries TRBV7-9 and TRBJ2-3; unclear D gene. CDR1 SEHNR and CDR2 FQNEAQ come from the germline V gene (reference sequence). Trimming took off 5 bases at V and 11 bases at J, with 14 bases between the two ends. The CDR3 length is 12 residues.

The gene calls are TRBV5-1 and TRBJ2-7, with TRBD1 as a possible D gene (5 bases). V lost 4 bases and J lost 4, with 12 bases in between. The CDR3 totals 13 residues. Germline V lookup: CDR1 SGHRS, CDR2 YFSETQ. Written as DNA, the CDR3 is TGCGCCAGCAGCCCGTGGCAGGGTTACGAGCAGTACTTC. As protein: CASSPWQGYEQYF.

CDR3 region: CASSLEGAYEKLFF. DNA for the CDR3: TGCGCCAGCAGCTTGGAGGGGGCTTACGAAAAACTGTTTTTT. This chain links TRBV5-1 with TRBJ1-4; 7 nucleotides match TRBD1. The CDR3 length is 14 residues. CDR1 and CDR2 from the germline V gene are SGHRS and YFSETQ. Trimming took 0 bases from V and 8 from J; bases not matched to a gene: 4. Filled out from reference TRBV5-1 and TRBJ1-4, the complete variable domain reads KAGVTQTPRYLIKTRGQQVTLSCSPISGHRSVSWYQQTPGQGLQFLFEYFSETQRNKGNFPGRFSGRQFSNSRSEMNVSTLELGDSALYLCASSLEGAYEKLFFGSGTQLSVL.

The chain recombines TRBV5-1 with TRBJ2-4; 9 bases map to TRBD2. CDR3 length equals 14 residues. V shed 5 bases, J shed 7 bases, and the junction held 7 bases outside the gene matches. Germline V gene sequence: CDR1 SGHRS, CDR2 YFSETQ. The DNA for the CDR3 is TGCGCCAGCAGAGCGGGAGGATCTCAGAACATTCAGTACTTC. Residues: CASRAGGSQNIQYF. Using reference TRBV5-1 and TRBJ2-4 for the parts outside the CDR3, the full variable domain is KAGVTQTPRYLIKTRGQQVTLSCSPISGHRSVSWYQQTPGQGLQFLFEYFSETQRNKGNFPGRFSGRQFSNSRSEMNVSTLELGDSALYLCASRAGGSQNIQYFGAGTRLSVL.

The chain recombines TRBV7-9 with TRBJ2-2; 10 bases map to TRBD2. Trimming removed 2 bases from V and 4 bases from J; junction bases left unmatched: 4. CDR3 length equals 16 residues. Germline V CDR1 and CDR2: SEHNR, FQNEAQ (reference sequence). As DNA, the CDR3 is TGTGCCAGCAGCTTATCTCTAGCGGGGGCCACCGGGGAGCTGTTTTTT. This sequence encodes CASSLSLAGATGELFF.

The chain employs TRBV2 and TRBJ2-6, with a weak D call TRBD2 (7 bases). V lost 6 bases, J lost 2 bases, and 14 bases lay in between. This CDR3 region has 16 residues. In germline, CDR1 is SNHLY, CDR2 FYNNEI. The CDR3 here is CASRPRGGPGANVLTF. CDR3 nucleotides: TGTGCCAGCAGACCCCGCGGGGGCCCTGGGGCCAACGTCCTGACTTTC.

The chain employs TRBV5-1 and TRBJ1-2, with 7 bases identical to TRBD1. The ends lost 5 bases at V and 1 base at J; junction bases unmatched: 2. The CDR3 runs 13 residues. CDR1 SGHRS and CDR2 YFSETQ come from the germline V gene. CDR3 protein: CASRRDSNYGYTF. The CDR3, as DNA: TGCGCCAGCAGACGGGACAGTAACTATGGCTACACCTTC.

This chain uses TRBV28 with TRBJ1-5; TRBD1 matches at 8 bases. The CDR3 covers 16 residues. Germline V gives CDR1 MDHEN, CDR2 SYDVKM. With V trimmed by 6 bases and J by 3 bases, 10 bases remained unmatched. This CDR3 is CASSLTGTGNNQPQHF. CDR3 coding DNA: TGTGCCAGCAGCCTAACCGGGACAGGAAACAATCAGCCCCAGCATTTT.

The J gene is TRBJ1-4, the V gene TRBV9, with 10 nucleotides matching TRBD1. The V gene end was trimmed by 2 bases and the J gene end by 8 bases; junction bases not matched to a gene: 6. The CDR3 spans 15 residues. Per the germline V gene, CDR1 is SGDLS and CDR2 is YYNGEE. The CDR3 nucleotides read TGTGCCAGCAGCGTGGCCGGGACAGGGGAAGAAAAACTGTTTTTT. Its protein product is CASSVAGTGEEKLFF.

V usage is TRBV5-4 and J usage is TRBJ2-3; 11 nucleotides agree with TRBD1. Germline V gene lookup returns CDR1 SGHNT and CDR2 YYREEE (reference sequence). The CDR3 covers 15 residues. The ends lost 3 bases at V and 6 bases at J; junction bases unmatched: 6. CDR3 bases: TGTGCCAGCAGCTCCCGGACAGGGGGCCTCGATACGCAGTATTTT. This translates into CASSSRTGGLDTQYF.

The rearrangement uses TRBV11-2 and TRBJ2-3; unclear D gene. V was clipped by 6 bases and J by 4 bases, with 8 bases between them. CDR3 length: 12 amino acids. Germline CDR1 reads SGHAT; CDR2 reads FQNNGV. CDR3 loop: CASRPGADTQYF. CDR3 DNA sequence: TGTGCCAGCAGACCTGGGGCAGATACGCAGTATTTT.

The J gene is TRBJ2-1, the V gene TRBV10-2, with D possibly TRBD2 on 6 matching bases. The CDR3 contains 14 residues. V was trimmed by 6 bases and J by 2 bases, leaving 11 bases between them. The germline CDR1 and CDR2 sequences are WSHSY and SAAADI. CDR3 amino acids: CASREGATYNEQFF. Written as DNA, the CDR3 is TGCGCCAGCAGGGAGGGAGCCACCTACAATGAGCAGTTCTTC.

In this sample, this clone turned up a few times. V usage is TRBV2 and J usage is TRBJ1-1, with D hard to call. The CDR3 is made up of 13 amino acids. V was clipped by 8 bases and J by 0 bases, with 10 bases between them. The germline V gene has CDR1 SNHLY and CDR2 FYNNEI. The CDR3 sequence: CASLRLMNTEAFF. The CDR3 nucleotides read TGTGCCAGCCTAAGACTCATGAACACTGAAGCTTTCTTT.

This chain connects TRBV10-3 to TRBJ1-3, with D perhaps matching TRBD1 (5 bases). This CDR3 has 14 residues. Trimming removed 8 bases at V and 0 bases at J, with 11 bases between. Germline V gives CDR1 ENHRY, CDR2 SYGVKD. In DNA, the CDR3 is TGTGCCATCGGGAGGGACCTCTCTGGAAACACCATATATTTT. Its translation: CAIGRDLSGNTIYF.

This chain uses TRBV7-9 with TRBJ1-2, with D hard to call. CDR1 is SEHNR, CDR2 FQNEAQ, per germline (reference sequence). This CDR3 is 14 amino acids long. V was cut by 2 bases and J by 4 bases, with 11 bases left in between. CDR3 in amino acids: CASSLPGEIYGYTF. In nucleotides, the CDR3 is TGTGCCAGCAGCTTACCCGGAGAGATCTATGGCTACACCTTC. Full variable domain (outside the CDR3, taken from reference TRBV7-9 and TRBJ1-2): DTGVSQNPRHKITKRGQNVTFRCDPISEHNRLYWYRQTLGQGPEFLTYFQNEAQLEKSRLLSDRFSAERPKGSFSTLEIQRTEQGDSAMYLCASSLPGEIYGYTFGSGTRLTVV.

The J gene is TRBJ1-2, the V gene TRBV10-3; D unresolved. This CDR3 is built from 14 residues. From germline, CDR1 is ENHRY and CDR2 SYGVKD. Trimming pared 5 bases from V and 5 bases from J, leaving 15 bases between. CDR3 in amino acids: CAISSDLDSYGYTF. The CDR3 DNA reads as TGTGCCATCAGTTCCGACCTTGACTCTTATGGCTACACCTTC.

This clone was found a few times. The chain has TRBV7-9 and TRBJ1-1; D unresolved. Germline V CDR1 and CDR2: SEHNR, FQNEAQ (reference sequence). Deletions cut 3 bases from V and 4 bases from J, with 3 bases between. The length of the CDR3 is 11 residues. Here the CDR3 DNA reads TGTGCCAGCAGCTTGAGCACTGAAGCTTTCTTT. Its protein product is CASSLSTEAFF.

The chain links TRBV19 to TRBJ2-3; perhaps TRBD2 as D (6 bases). This CDR3 has 14 amino acids. Germline values: CDR1 LNHDA, CDR2 SQIVND (reference sequence). Trimming left V 3 bases short and J 2 bases short, with 9 bases between. DNA of the CDR3: TGTGCCAGTAGTATGGGGACTCTCACAGATACGCAGTATTTT. It specifies CASSMGTLTDTQYF. The full variable domain, with the rest looked up from reference TRBV19 and TRBJ2-3, is DGGITQSPKYLFRKEGQNVTLSCEQNLNHDAMYWYRQDPGQGLRLIYYSQIVNDFQKGDIAEGYSVSREKKESFPLTVTSAQKNPTAFYLCASSMGTLTDTQYFGPGTRLTVL.

The rearrangement uses TRBV5-4 and TRBJ2-7; maybe TRBD1 (6 bases). The CDR3 sequence is 16 residues long. The V and J ends lost 4 bases and 2 bases respectively, with 19 bases between them. Germline V gene sequence: CDR1 SGHNT, CDR2 YYREEE (reference sequence). The CDR3 spells CASSPRTGLNPYEQYF. The CDR3 DNA is TGTGCCAGCAGCCCCCGAACAGGGCTGAATCCCTACGAGCAGTACTTC.

The chain couples TRBV29-1 to TRBJ2-1; D is ambiguous. CDR3 length: 13 residues. Germline values: CDR1 SQVTM, CDR2 ANQGSEA. V lost 1 base and J lost 3, with 7 bases in between. CDR3 sequence (DNA): TGCAGCGTTGAAGGACCCAGCTACAATGAGCAGTTCTTC. Protein sequence: CSVEGPSYNEQFF.

To note about this clone: At one end the junction does not follow the germline gene, possibly because of a read error. The same CDR3 arises from other DNA sequences in this sample as well. The V gene is TRBV11-2, the J gene TRBJ2-7, with D possibly being TRBD2 (5 bases). The CDR3 is made up of 13 amino acids. The germline V gene encodes CDR1 SGHAT and CDR2 FQNNGV. The CDR3 DNA follows: TGTGCCAGTAGCTTGAGGGATACCTACGAGCAGTACTTC. Protein product: CASSLRDTYEQYF.